Only a few counts were recorded for the clone carrying this T cell receptor beta chain. The antigen is not known. These data are taken from a study of CD8+ T cells in alopecia areata. Findings of the study overall: Scalp sample data also include resident alphabeta T cells from normal skin.

The V end lost 0 bases, the J end lost 6 bases, and 9 bases lay between the germline ends. This CDR3 comprises 15 residues. Per the germline V gene, CDR1 is LNHNV and CDR2 is YYDKDF (reference sequence). Treatment here: oral pan-JAK inhibitor, 5-10 mg twice daily. Sequencing relied on a cDNA template that was reverse transcribed from extracted RNA. Profiled with immunoSEQ multiplex PCR; TCRdb holds only in-frame clones, not every one. Here the sample spans around 140,000 clones, 54% being singletons. The input for sequencing was CD8+ T cells sorted from blood, taken at week 4, from a patient treated with tofacitinib. This receptor was identified in a human donor with alopecia areata. V and J are TRBV15 and TRBJ1-6, with TRBD1 as a possible D gene (6 bases). CDR3 DNA sequence: TGTGCCACCAGCAGAGATGCGGGGGCTAATTCACCCCTCCACTTT. Its translation is CATSRDAGANSPLHF. Using reference TRBV15 and TRBJ1-6 for the parts outside the CDR3, the full variable domain is DAMVIQNPRYQVTQFGKPVTLSCSQTLNHNVMYWYQQKSSQAPKLLFHYYDKDFNNEADTPDNFQSRRPNTSFCFLDIRSPGLGDTAMYLCATSRDAGANSPLHFGNGTRLTVT.